The subject of this entry is one T cell receptor (beta chain). The germline gives CDR1 SQVTM, CDR2 ANQGSEA. The V and J ends lost 6 bases and 0 bases respectively, with 12 bases between them. CDR3 length: 14 amino acids. Authors' processing steps: Reference gene primer amplification gave estimated nucleated cell counts. Repertoires were generated with immunoSEQ multiplex PCR, while TCRdb's copy carries only in-frame clones and drops some. The V and J calls and clone size are taken from that table; D and trimming were inferred from the DNA. The table shows about 98,000 clones, with 75% to 85% occurring only once. This sample is drawn from a study of blood T cell repertoires in COVID-19.

V gene TRBV29-1 combines with J gene TRBJ2-1, with D perhaps matching TRBD2 (7 bases). The TCR comes from a man between 60 and 75 years old with acute or convalescent COVID-19. Sequencing was carried out using peripheral blood. CDR3 region: CSVGGGNSYNEQFF. The CDR3 nucleotides read TGCAGCGTGGGGGGGGGCAACTCCTACAATGAGCAGTTCTTC.